Listed below are T cell receptor beta chains from one sample, sequenced in a study of blood T cell repertoires in COVID-19. Assay used: immunoSEQ multiplex PCR; TCRdb lists only in-frame clones, some missing. The sample carries approximately 290,000 clones, approximately 92% recorded once. Input material: PBMCs or T cells enriched from blood (not recorded which). Source of these receptors: a woman aged 25-40 years who had recovered from COVID-19. Each CDR3 is given with its conserved first and last residue. The D gene is left open where the match is weak. Size tells how often a clone was seen (once, few, many) or the class of an expanded clone, and some rows leave it out.

>TRBV24-1|TRBJ1-5|NA|NA
CATSDNRASNQPQHF
TGTGCCACCAGCGATAACAGGGCTAGCAATCAGCCCCAGCATTTT
>TRBV5-1|TRBJ2-1|once|TRBD1
CASSLGAGTGGNNEQFF
TGCGCCAGCAGCTTGGGGGCCGGGACAGGGGGCAACAATGAGCAGTTCTTC
>TRBV15|TRBJ1-1|NA|NA
CATSRDKSRRTEAFF
TGTGCCACCAGCAGAGATAAGTCCCGGAGGACTGAAGCTTTCTTT
>TRBV9|TRBJ1-3|NA|TRBD1
CASSTKDRVGNTIYF
TGTGCCAGCAGCACCAAGGACAGGGTTGGAAACACCATATATTTT
>TRBV13|TRBJ2-1|NA|TRBD2
CASSVTSKGQFF
TGTGCCAGCAGCGTGACTAGCAAGGGGCAGTTCTTC
>TRBV4-3|TRBJ2-7|NA|NA
CASSHTTTAEQYF
TGCGCCAGCAGCCACACAACTACCGCCGAGCAGTACTTC
>TRBV28|TRBJ1-3|NA|NA
CASSLQNTIYF
TGTGCCAGCAGCCTACAGAACACCATATATTTT
>TRBV5-1|TRBJ2-1|NA|NA
CASSFLRNEQFF
TGCGCCAGCAGCTTCCTGCGCAATGAGCAGTTCTTC
>TRBV19|TRBJ1-2|NA|NA
CASRNDRPNYGYTF
TGTGCCAGTAGGAACGACAGGCCTAACTATGGCTACACCTTC
>TRBV3-1/TRBV3-2|TRBJ2-1|NA|NA
CASSQEGAGHNEQFF
TGTGCCAGCAGCCAAGAGGGGGCGGGTCACAATGAGCAGTTCTTC
>TRBV28|TRBJ1-6|NA|TRBD1
CASSFVGTGRILIQTLHF
TGTGCCAGCAGTTTCGTCGGGACAGGGAGGATTCTAATTCAGACCCTCCACTTT
>TRBV27|TRBJ1-6|NA|NA
CASSLSSRANSPLHF
TGTGCCAGCAGTTTATCGAGCAGGGCTAATTCACCCCTCCACTTT
>TRBV10-3|TRBJ2-7|NA|TRBD2
CAIARLADGSYEQYF
TGTGCCATCGCCAGACTAGCGGATGGCTCCTACGAGCAGTACTTC
>TRBV6-2/TRBV6-3|TRBJ2-1|few|TRBD2
CASSYSSSGRSSYNEQFF
TGTGCCAGCAGTTACTCGTCCAGCGGGAGGTCGTCCTACAATGAGCAGTTCTTC
>TRBV7-9|TRBJ2-7|NA|NA
CASSLTSEEYEQYF
TGTGCCAGCAGCTTAACGTCGGAGGAATACGAGCAGTACTTC
>TRBV19|TRBJ2-4|NA|TRBD2
CASSERGTRGLAGTSAKNIQYF
TGTGCCAGTAGTGAAAGGGGTACCAGGGGACTAGCGGGAACCTCGGCCAAAAACATTCAGTACTTC
>TRBV21-1|TRBJ2-1|NA|NA
CASSGDRERNEQFF
TGTGCCAGCAGTGGGGACAGGGAACGCAATGAGCAGTTCTTC
>TRBV2|TRBJ1-1|NA|TRBD1
CASLGQGATEAFF
TGTGCCAGCCTTGGACAGGGGGCAACTGAAGCTTTCTTT
>TRBV5-6|TRBJ2-1|NA|NA
CASSWANEQFF
TGTGCCAGCAGCTGGGCGAATGAGCAGTTCTTC
>TRBV4-3|TRBJ2-1|NA|TRBD2
CASSPGLADNEQFF
TGCGCCAGCAGCCCGGGACTAGCGGACAATGAGCAGTTCTTC
>TRBV30|TRBJ2-2|NA|TRBD2
CAWSPSGLAGGELFF
TGTGCCTGGAGTCCATCGGGACTAGCGGGCGGGGAGCTGTTTTTT
>TRBV7-5|TRBJ1-3|NA|NA
CARSFQRAGNTIYF
TGTGCCAGAAGCTTCCAACGGGCTGGAAACACCATATATTTT
>TRBV11-2|TRBJ1-2|once|TRBD1
CASSPQGGTDGYTF
TGTGCCAGCAGCCCCCAGGGGGGTACTGATGGCTACACCTTC
>TRBV7-2|TRBJ2-3|NA|NA
CASSLGLSGNPTDTQYF
TGTGCCAGCAGCTTGGGACTGAGTGGCAACCCCACAGATACGCAGTATTTT
>TRBV4-3|TRBJ2-2|NA|TRBD2
CASSQVRASGRPTGELFF
TGCGCCAGCAGCCAAGTTCGGGCTAGCGGGAGGCCCACCGGGGAGCTGTTTTTT
>TRBV4-3|TRBJ2-5|NA|NA
CASSQDGRGTQETQYF
TGCGCCAGCAGCCAAGATGGCAGGGGAACCCAAGAGACCCAGTACTTC
>TRBV19|TRBJ1-5|NA|TRBD1
CASSRGTEVYSNQPQHF
TGTGCCAGTAGTAGAGGGACAGAAGTTTATAGCAATCAGCCCCAGCATTTT
>TRBV2|TRBJ2-1|NA|NA
CASSERVWGEQFF
TGTGCCAGCAGTGAGAGGGTGTGGGGTGAGCAGTTCTTC
>TRBV30|TRBJ1-1|NA|NA
CAWRPGAFAEAFF
TGTGCCTGGAGGCCAGGGGCGTTCGCTGAAGCTTTCTTT
>TRBV18|TRBJ1-4|NA|TRBD1
CASSPRTGALSGANEKLFF
TGTGCCAGCTCGCCGAGGACAGGGGCGTTGTCCGGGGCAAATGAAAAACTGTTTTTT
>TRBV10-3|TRBJ1-3|NA|NA
CAITPTEENSGNTIYF
TGTGCCATCACCCCGACGGAGGAGAACTCTGGAAACACCATATATTTT
>TRBV5-1|TRBJ1-2|NA|NA
CASSLPVDGQTNYGYTF
TGCGCCAGCAGCTTGCCGGTCGATGGACAGACTAACTATGGCTACACCTTC
>TRBV4-2|TRBJ2-1|many|TRBD2
CASSQAASGAPYNEQFF
TGTGCCAGCAGCCAAGCCGCTAGCGGGGCCCCCTACAATGAGCAGTTCTTC
>TRBV7-2|TRBJ2-3|NA|NA
CASSLVRDPTDTQYF
TGTGCCAGCAGCTTAGTGCGGGATCCCACAGATACGCAGTATTTT
>TRBV5-4|TRBJ2-1|NA|TRBD1
CASSFPGQGDNEQFF
TGTGCCAGCAGCTTCCCGGGACAGGGGGATAATGAGCAGTTCTTC
>TRBV5-6|TRBJ1-2|NA|TRBD1
CASSPRGQGTISYTF
TGTGCCAGCAGCCCTCGGGGACAGGGTACTATTAGCTACACCTTC
>TRBV13|TRBJ1-5|NA|NA
CASSLGSDPNQPQHF
TGTGCCAGCAGCTTAGGCTCAGATCCCAATCAGCCCCAGCATTTT
>TRBV7-3|TRBJ1-6|NA|NA
CASSFPKSPLHF
TGTGCCAGCAGCTTCCCAAAATCACCCCTCCACTTT
>TRBV28|TRBJ2-7|NA|TRBD2
CASSPRGAREGNEQYF
TGTGCCAGCAGTCCCCGAGGGGCGCGGGAGGGCAACGAGCAGTACTTC
>TRBV18|TRBJ1-2|NA|NA
CASSPTFNYGYTF
TGTGCCAGCTCACCAACATTTAACTATGGCTACACCTTC
>TRBV4-3|TRBJ1-3|NA|NA
CASSQAPEGSGNTIYF
TGCGCCAGCAGCCAAGCACCAGAGGGCTCTGGAAACACCATATATTTT
>TRBV7-2|TRBJ1-5|once|TRBD1
CASSHTGVSADSNQPQHF
TGTGCCAGCAGCCATACAGGGGTCTCAGCCGATAGCAATCAGCCCCAGCATTTT
>TRBV28|TRBJ1-3|NA|NA
CASSFSGGNTIYF
TGTGCCAGCAGTTTTTCGGGTGGAAACACCATATATTTT
>TRBV2|TRBJ1-5|NA|TRBD1
CASSGGQSNQPQHF
TGTGCCAGCAGTGGGGGACAGAGCAATCAGCCCCAGCATTTT
>TRBV5-6|TRBJ2-1|NA|NA
CASKIQTVYNEQFF
TGTGCCAGCAAAATACAGACAGTCTACAATGAGCAGTTCTTC
>TRBV30|TRBJ1-2|NA|TRBD1
CAWSVPGTGHRTF
TGTGCCTGGAGTGTTCCCGGGACAGGGCACCGCACCTTC
>TRBV5-1|TRBJ2-2|NA|NA
CASSLIGGNFANTGELFF
TGCGCCAGCAGCCTTATTGGGGGGAACTTCGCGAACACCGGGGAGCTGTTTTTT
>TRBV19|TRBJ2-5|NA|NA
CASSIFPGQFGQTQYF
TGTGCCAGTAGTATCTTCCCTGGACAGTTTGGTCAGACCCAGTACTTC
>TRBV7-8|TRBJ1-1|NA|NA
CASNRQNTEAFF
TGTGCCAGCAACAGACAGAACACTGAAGCTTTCTTT
>TRBV28|TRBJ2-1|NA|NA
CASITKGVRNEQFF
TGTGCCAGCATTACCAAGGGAGTTAGGAATGAGCAGTTCTTC
>TRBV28|TRBJ2-7|NA|TRBD2
CATTGTSNYEQYF
TGTGCCACTACTGGGACTAGTAACTACGAGCAGTACTTC
>TRBV18|TRBJ2-3|NA|NA
CASSPNTADTQYF
TGTGCCAGCTCACCAAACACAGCAGATACGCAGTATTTT
>TRBV10-3|TRBJ1-2|once|NA
CAISDGGAGYTF
TGTGCCATCAGTGACGGGGGAGCTGGCTACACCTTC
>TRBV28|TRBJ2-1|NA|NA
CASSHEVPYNEQFF
TGTGCCAGCTCCCACGAGGTACCCTACAATGAGCAGTTCTTC
>TRBV7-9|TRBJ1-2|NA|NA
CASSLGTDYGYTF
TGTGCCAGCAGCTTAGGCACGGACTATGGCTACACCTTC
>TRBV19|TRBJ2-7|NA|NA
CASSIRGTESYEQYF
TGTGCCAGTAGTATTAGGGGGACGGAATCCTACGAGCAGTACTTC
>TRBV10-1|TRBJ2-7|NA|NA
CASSESSGSSYEQYF
TGCGCCAGCAGTGAGTCTAGCGGAAGCTCCTACGAGCAGTACTTC
>TRBV28|TRBJ1-2|NA|NA
CASSLGGAKIGYGYTF
TGTGCCAGCAGTTTAGGAGGGGCTAAGATAGGCTATGGCTACACCTTC
>TRBV27|TRBJ1-3|NA|TRBD1
CASSLTGPFSGNTIYF
TGTGCCAGCAGTTTGACAGGGCCTTTCTCTGGAAACACCATATATTTT
>TRBV29-1|TRBJ2-2|NA|TRBD1
CSVARTGLGSGELFF
TGCAGCGTTGCCAGGACAGGGTTAGGATCCGGGGAGCTGTTTTTT